This entry describes one TCR beta chain. Its antigen is currently not known. Per-base quality was not reported, and no clone a single base away is much larger than it. Patients with a history of autoimmune disease or receiving systemic immunosuppression were excluded from the trial. Peripheral blood for TCR sequencing was collected from all dose cohorts at baseline, on cycle 4 day 1, and on cycle 7 day 1. Samples were obtained from an open-label, multicenter, first-in-human phase I dose-escalation trial of ivuxolimab. Adults with locally advanced or metastatic head and neck squamous cell, hepatocellular, melanoma or renal cell carcinoma were enrolled in the trial. Before TCR sequencing, CD4+ T cells and CD8+ T cells were sorted from peripheral blood as separate populations. The source of the sample is a study of OX40 agonist ivuxolimab in advanced cancers. For context, the study as a whole: The costimulatory receptor OX40 (CD134) was targeted by ivuxolimab, a fully human IgG2 agonistic monoclonal antibody. Intravenous ivuxolimab was administered to patients every 2 weeks at six dose levels: 0.01, 0.1, 0.3, 1.5, 3 and 10 mg/kg. Peripheral TCRbeta sequencing aimed to test whether ivuxolimab altered TCR sequence diversity and caused clonal T-cell expansion. The paper reports the monotherapy dose-escalation portion (N of about 54 patients) of the phase I ivuxolimab trial. Among the approximately 50 dose-escalation patients, around 19 had hepatocellular carcinoma, 15 or so melanoma, 9 renal cell carcinoma and 9 head and neck cancer. Prior anti-PD-1, anti-PD-L1 or anti-CTLA-4 therapy was permitted, and approximately 40% of dose-escalation patients had received checkpoint inhibitors. In the dose-escalation cohort, around four fifths of patients were male, and the mean age was 60 years with a range of about 20 to 80. Partial responses were achieved by three dose-escalation patients, of whom one had hepatocellular carcinoma and two had cutaneous melanoma.

Genomic DNA was isolated from the sorted cells so that the TCRbeta CDR3 region could be sequenced. The immunoSEQ Assay was used to sequence the TCRbeta CDR3 regions. TCRdb holds this immuneACCESS table with in-frame rearrangements only. Some clones are missing; in checked studies, unresolved V genes explain under half, and the rest has no known cause. The sample includes tens of thousands of clones, with roughly 80% observed a single time. Approximately 2% of the sample lies in the top ten. From the cysteine up to the valine, the CDR3 has a length of 17 residues. Only the CDR3 DNA stays, 51 bases, in frame from base 1. Trimming accounts for 5 bases at V and 4 bases at J, while the number of junction bases matched to no gene is 17. CDR1 SEHNR and CDR2 FQNEAQ were looked up in the germline V gene (reference sequence). Paper-wide results and their limitations: In the 0.1-3.0 mg/kg groups, partial responders had among the lowest normalized peripheral clonal expansion, particularly in CD8+ T cells. After ivuxolimab, expanded clones were on average more numerous among CD8+ T cells than among CD4+ T cells. Clonal expansion of both CD4+ and CD8+ blood T cells was observed from baseline to week 6 at doses 0.1 to 3.0 mg/kg. Antigen specificity was not determined for the clonally expanded peripheral T cells. Low levels of normalized T-cell clonal expansion were also shown by some nonresponding patients.

This sequence was found in an adult with an advanced solid tumor such as melanoma, head and neck, liver or kidney cancer. The V and J genes are TRBV7-9 and TRBJ2-7, with 7 junctional bases fitting TRBD1. The sequencing used CD4+ or CD8+ T cells sorted from blood, collected in a trial of the OX40 agonist ivuxolimab. The DNA sequence is as follows: TGTGCCAGCAGCCCAAGCGAGGGGGCGCCTCCTAAATACGAGCAGTACGTC. Protein translation: CASSPSEGAPPKYEQYV.